This entry features one TCR beta chain sequence. This record belongs to a study of OX40 agonist ivuxolimab in advanced cancers. Germline values: CDR1 ENHRY, CDR2 SYGVKD. V was clipped by 3 bases and J by 0 bases, with 7 bases between them. CDR3 length: 14 amino acids. Assay: immunoSEQ multiplex PCR; the TCRdb copy retains only in-frame clones and omits some. The data contain tens of thousands of clones, 80% to 90% of them singletons. The material sequenced was CD4+ or CD8+ T cells sorted from blood, taken in a trial of the OX40 agonist ivuxolimab. The TCR originated in an adult with an advanced solid tumor such as melanoma, head and neck, liver or kidney cancer. V gene TRBV10-3 combines with J gene TRBJ2-3; no definite D call. The CDR3 loop is CAISDRMSTDTQYF. CDR3 coding DNA: TGTGCCATCAGTGACCGGATGAGCACAGATACGCAGTATTTT.